A selection of T cell receptor beta chains follows, all from one sample in a study of blood T cell repertoires in COVID-19. Profiling relied on immunoSEQ multiplex PCR, and the TCRdb table lists in-frame clones only, not all of them. The repertoire holds some 73,000 clones, with 75% to 90% as singletons. Source material: peripheral blood. The receptor source for this set is a woman older than 75 with active or convalescent COVID-19. Each CDR3 is given with its conserved first and last residue. Fields, in order: V gene, J gene, clone size, D gene, CDR3 protein, CDR3 DNA. A D gene is named only where the DNA matches it firmly. The size field is filled for only some rows; it gives once, few, many or a size class.

TRBV6-1	TRBJ1-5	few	NA	CASSDAGISQPQHF	TGTGCCAGCAGTGACGCAGGGATTAGCCAGCCCCAGCATTTT
TRBV6-5	TRBJ2-7	NA	TRBD2	CASTRLAGLYEQYF	TGTGCCAGCACCCGACTAGCGGGGCTCTACGAGCAGTACTTC
TRBV7-2	TRBJ2-5	NA	TRBD2	CASSLAAASGGAGGETQYF	TGTGCCAGCAGCTTAGCCGCAGCGAGCGGGGGGGCTGGGGGAGAGACCCAGTACTTC
TRBV27	TRBJ2-7	NA	NA	CASSSTGSYEQYF	TGTGCCAGCAGTTCAACAGGGTCCTACGAGCAGTACTTC
TRBV18	TRBJ1-6	NA	NA	CASSPVVTTYNSPLHF	TGTGCCAGCTCACCGGTCGTGACAACCTATAATTCACCCCTCCACTTT
TRBV7-8	TRBJ1-5	NA	NA	CASSSDSNSNQPQHF	TGTGCCAGCAGTTCCGACAGTAATAGCAATCAGCCCCAGCATTTT
TRBV28	TRBJ1-2	NA	NA	CASSSRGGGYTF	TGTGCCAGCAGCAGCAGAGGGGGTGGCTACACCTTC
TRBV19	TRBJ1-6	NA	NA	CASRTGWNSPLHF	TGTGCCAGTAGGACAGGTTGGAATTCACCCCTCCACTTT
TRBV9	TRBJ2-3	NA	NA	CASSVGGGPRDTQYF	TGTGCCAGCAGCGTAGGGGGGGGCCCTCGAGATACGCAGTATTTT
TRBV30	TRBJ1-6	NA	NA	CALGGRNSPLHF	TGTGCCTTGGGGGGGAGGAATTCACCCCTCCACTTT
TRBV7-6	TRBJ2-2	once	NA	CASSLVEGAGELFF	TGTGCCAGCAGCTTAGTTGAGGGGGCCGGGGAGCTGTTTTTT
TRBV30	TRBJ1-1	NA	NA	CAWSTLAVNTEAFF	TGTGCCTGGAGTACCCTGGCGGTGAACACTGAAGCTTTCTTT
TRBV6-5	TRBJ2-7	NA	NA	CASSRTASYEQYF	TGTGCCAGCAGCAGGACAGCCAGCTACGAGCAGTACTTC
TRBV12-2	TRBJ1-5	NA	NA	CASRSLPGLRQPQHF	TGTGCAAGTCGCTCGCTTCCGGGACTTAGGCAGCCCCAGCATTTT
TRBV7-9	TRBJ2-5	NA	NA	CASSPTRVAQETQYF	TGTGCCAGCAGCCCTACTAGAGTGGCCCAAGAGACCCAGTACTTC
TRBV4-3	TRBJ2-2	few	TRBD1	CASSQFSGGGTGELFF	TGCGCCAGCAGCCAGTTCTCAGGGGGCGGCACCGGGGAGCTGTTTTTT
TRBV15	TRBJ1-2	once	NA	CATSRDSPAYGYTF	TGTGCCACCAGCAGGGACAGCCCTGCTTATGGCTACACCTTC
TRBV7-2	TRBJ1-4	once	TRBD1	CASSVTGVNEKLFF	TGTGCCAGCAGCGTGACAGGGGTTAATGAAAAACTGTTTTTT
TRBV19	TRBJ1-6	NA	TRBD1	CASSSTGTGGLPLHF	TGTGCCAGTAGTTCAACCGGGACAGGGGGCTTACCCCTCCACTTT
TRBV9	TRBJ2-5	NA	TRBD2	CASSPGQRGKETQYF	TGTGCCAGCAGCCCTGGACAGCGGGGGAAAGAGACCCAGTACTTC
TRBV3-1/TRBV3-2	TRBJ2-6	NA	NA	CASSQRPGGGANVLTF	TGTGCCAGCAGCCAAAGACCAGGCGGGGGGGCCAACGTCCTGACTTTC
TRBV27	TRBJ2-5	NA	TRBD2	CASSLVLGGGAETQYF	TGTGCCAGCAGTTTGGTGTTAGGCGGGGGGGCCGAGACCCAGTACTTC
TRBV10-3	TRBJ2-1	NA	NA	CAISEPGKEAYNEQFF	TGTGCCATCAGTGAGCCGGGGAAGGAGGCCTACAATGAGCAGTTCTTC
TRBV5-5	TRBJ2-5	NA	NA	CASSLAPTEQETQYF	TGTGCCAGCAGCCTGGCACCAACGGAGCAAGAGACCCAGTACTTC
TRBV18	TRBJ1-5	large	NA	CASSPGGKDQPQHF	TGTGCCAGCTCACCCGGGGGTAAGGATCAGCCCCAGCATTTT
TRBV4-3	TRBJ2-1	NA	NA	CASSLERNEQFF	TGCGCCAGCAGCCTCGAGAGGAATGAGCAGTTCTTC
TRBV6-5	TRBJ2-7	NA	NA	CASSYMVQSEQYF	TGTGCCAGCAGTTACATGGTTCAGTCCGAGCAGTACTTC
TRBV19	TRBJ2-2	once	TRBD2	CASRLGTRDTNTGELFF	TGTGCCAGCCGATTGGGGACTAGGGACACGAACACCGGGGAGCTGTTTTTT
TRBV27	TRBJ2-7	once	TRBD1	CASNTRTGLGEQYF	TGTGCCAGCAACACCAGGACAGGTCTGGGCGAGCAGTACTTC
TRBV5-4	TRBJ2-2	NA	TRBD2	CASSSPERGVNTGELFF	TGTGCCAGCAGCTCGCCAGAGCGGGGAGTGAACACCGGGGAGCTGTTTTTT
TRBV4-2	TRBJ1-5	few	NA	CASSFPGQPQHF	TGTGCCAGCAGCTTCCCGGGTCAGCCCCAGCATTTT
TRBV29-1	TRBJ1-1	NA	NA	CSVARNTEAFF	TGCAGCGTTGCTAGGAACACTGAAGCTTTCTTT
TRBV6-2/TRBV6-3	TRBJ2-7	NA	TRBD2	CASSFSGVLSAYEQYF	TGTGCCAGCAGTTTTAGCGGGGTACTATCGGCCTACGAGCAGTACTTC
TRBV7-2	TRBJ2-1	NA	NA	CASSLVEASYNEQFF	TGTGCCAGCAGCTTAGTAGAGGCCTCCTACAATGAGCAGTTCTTC
TRBV12-3/TRBV12-4	TRBJ1-1	few	NA	CASSRGLTEAFF	TGTGCCAGCAGCCGAGGACTCACGGAAGCTTTCTTT
TRBV4-1	TRBJ1-5	NA	NA	CASSPRDDSNQPQHF	TGCGCCAGCAGCCCTAGAGATGATAGCAATCAGCCCCAGCATTTT
TRBV5-1	TRBJ1-2	NA	NA	CASSLGQPMGGYTF	TGCGCCAGCAGCTTGGGACAGCCCATGGGAGGCTACACCTTC
TRBV5-6	TRBJ1-1	NA	NA	CASSFSRVNTEAFF	TGTGCCAGCAGCTTCTCCAGGGTGAACACTGAAGCTTTCTTT
TRBV7-3	TRBJ2-1	NA	NA	CASSLDLSREQFF	TGTGCCAGCAGCTTAGATCTATCTCGGGAGCAGTTCTTC
TRBV7-9	TRBJ1-4	NA	NA	CASSLGSIKGPHNEKLFF	TGTGCCAGCAGCTTAGGATCAATAAAGGGGCCCCATAATGAAAAACTGTTTTTT
TRBV27	TRBJ1-6	few	NA	CASSLNTGVHSPLHF	TGTGCCAGCAGTTTAAACACGGGGGTACATTCACCCCTCCACTTT
TRBV5-1	TRBJ1-5	NA	NA	CASSLGSPVDQPQHF	TGCGCCAGCAGCTTGGGGAGTCCCGTAGATCAGCCCCAGCATTTT
TRBV6-5	TRBJ2-7	NA	TRBD1	CASRDRTAEQYF	TGTGCCAGCAGGGACAGGACTGCCGAGCAGTACTTC